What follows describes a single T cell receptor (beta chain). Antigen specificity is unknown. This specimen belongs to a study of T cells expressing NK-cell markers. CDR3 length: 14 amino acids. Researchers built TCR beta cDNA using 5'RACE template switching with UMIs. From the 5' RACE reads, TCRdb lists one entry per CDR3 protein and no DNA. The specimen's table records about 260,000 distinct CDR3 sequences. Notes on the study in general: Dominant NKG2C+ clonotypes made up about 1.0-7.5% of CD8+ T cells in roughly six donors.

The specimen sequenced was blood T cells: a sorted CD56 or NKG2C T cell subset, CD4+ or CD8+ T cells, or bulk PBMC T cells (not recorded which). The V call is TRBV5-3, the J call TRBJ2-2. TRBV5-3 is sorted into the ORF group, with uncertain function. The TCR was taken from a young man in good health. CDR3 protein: CARRVEWRTGELFF.